This T cell receptor beta chain was captured by sequencing in a study of blood T cells in healthy people across ages. The germline V gene encodes CDR1 LNHDA and CDR2 SQIVND (reference sequence). This CDR3 spans 15 amino acids. V lost 2 bases and J 7 bases, leaving 15 bases between the germline ends. Primers used in a second PCR of roughly 6 to 11 cycles were a sample-barcoded 5' primer and a J-beta primer mix. TCRdb independently ran MiXCR on the 5' RACE reads; one entry per CDR3 protein. Of about 590,000 distinct CDR3 sequences listed, approximately 30% are singletons. Source material: blood. V and J are TRBV19 and TRBJ2-1, with D unclear. The TCR originated in a woman of 80 years or more in good health. As DNA, the CDR3 is TGTGCCAGTAGTATAAGGAGTGGCCCTTGGAATGAGCAGTTCTTC. Its protein product is CASSIRSGPWNEQFF.